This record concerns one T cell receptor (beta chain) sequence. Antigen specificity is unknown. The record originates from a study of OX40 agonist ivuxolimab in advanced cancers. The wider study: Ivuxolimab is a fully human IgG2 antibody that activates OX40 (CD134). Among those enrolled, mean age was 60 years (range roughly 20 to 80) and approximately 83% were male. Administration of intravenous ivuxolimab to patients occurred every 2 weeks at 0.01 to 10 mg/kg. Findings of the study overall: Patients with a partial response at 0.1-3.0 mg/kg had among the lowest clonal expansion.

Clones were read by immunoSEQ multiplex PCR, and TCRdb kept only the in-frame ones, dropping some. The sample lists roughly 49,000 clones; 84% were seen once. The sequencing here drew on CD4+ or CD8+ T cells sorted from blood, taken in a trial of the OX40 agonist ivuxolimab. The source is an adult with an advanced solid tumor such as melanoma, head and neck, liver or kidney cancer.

CDR3 in amino acids: CASSLFSGGAPNEQFF. The CDR3, as DNA: TGTGCCAGCAGCTTATTCTCCGGGGGGGCTCCCAATGAGCAGTTCTTC. The genes are TRBV7-9 and TRBJ2-1, with 8 positions matching TRBD2. Germline CDR1 and CDR2: SEHNR and FQNEAQ (reference sequence). V was pared by 2 bases and J by 6 bases, with 9 bases of the junction left unmatched. CDR3 length: 16 residues. The full variable domain, its missing parts supplied by reference TRBV7-9 and TRBJ2-1, is DTGVSQNPRHKITKRGQNVTFRCDPISEHNRLYWYRQTLGQGPEFLTYFQNEAQLEKSRLLSDRFSAERPKGSFSTLEIQRTEQGDSAMYLCASSLFSGGAPNEQFFGPGTRLTVL.